This T cell receptor beta chain originates from a study of T cell repertoires in cytomegalovirus infection. The CDR3 covers 16 residues. Germline lookup yields CDR1 MNHNS and CDR2 SASEGT. V was trimmed by 1 base and J by 5 bases, leaving 17 bases between them. General study findings and limits: The ex vivo response was dominated by HLA-C-restricted CMV-specific TCR beta clonotypes. Individuals carrying CMV plus the relevant HLA were identified by cumulative frequency of public TCR beta families.

Worth noting for this clonotype: Its matching antigen is unknown.

TCRdb re-called the reads with MiXCR, one entry per CDR3 protein. This sample has roughly 49,000 distinct CDR3 sequences; over 20% occur once, and the top ten carry 70% to 90%. The V call is TRBV6-1, the J call TRBJ2-5; tentatively, D is TRBD1 or TRBD2 (5 bases each). Sequenced material: CD8+ T cells from cultured PBMCs, taken from culture after CMV antigen stimulation. This clonotype was obtained from a human donor in good health (CMV status not recorded). Some clones in this sample may be carry-over from other donors' samples. CDR3 sequence reads: CASSEEFWGSEETQYF. The CDR3 DNA sequence: TGTGCCAGCAGTGAAGAGTTCTGGGGGTCCGAGGAGACCCAGTACTTC.